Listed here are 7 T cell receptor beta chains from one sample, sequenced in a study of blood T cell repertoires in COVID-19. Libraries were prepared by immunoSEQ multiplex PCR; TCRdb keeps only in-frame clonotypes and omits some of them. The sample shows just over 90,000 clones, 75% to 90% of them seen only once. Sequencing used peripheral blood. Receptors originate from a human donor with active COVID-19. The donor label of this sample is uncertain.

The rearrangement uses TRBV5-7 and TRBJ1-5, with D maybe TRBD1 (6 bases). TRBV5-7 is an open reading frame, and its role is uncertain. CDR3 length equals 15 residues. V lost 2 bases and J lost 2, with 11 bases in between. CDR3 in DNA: TGTGCCAGCAGCTTACAGGGCCAGGGCAATCAGCCCCAGCATTTT. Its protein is CASSLQGQGNQPQHF.

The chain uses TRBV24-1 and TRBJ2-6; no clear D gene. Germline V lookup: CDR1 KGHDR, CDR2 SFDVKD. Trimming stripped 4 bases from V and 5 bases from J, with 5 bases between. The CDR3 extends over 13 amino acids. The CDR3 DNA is TGTGCCACCAGTGACGCGTGGGCCAACGTCCTGACTTTC. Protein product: CATSDAWANVLTF.

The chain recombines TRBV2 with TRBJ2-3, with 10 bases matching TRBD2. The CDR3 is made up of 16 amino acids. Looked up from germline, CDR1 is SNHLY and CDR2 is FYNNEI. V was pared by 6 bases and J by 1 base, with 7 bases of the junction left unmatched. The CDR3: CASSLLTSGGTDTQYF. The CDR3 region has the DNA TGTGCCAGCAGCCTTCTCACTAGCGGGGGCACAGATACGCAGTATTTT. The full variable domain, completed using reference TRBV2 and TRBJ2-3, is EPEVTQTPSHQVTQMGQEVILRCVPISNHLYFYWYRQILGQKVEFLVSFYNNEISEKSEIFDDQFSVERPDGSNFTLKIRSTKLEDSAMYFCASSLLTSGGTDTQYFGPGTRLTVL.

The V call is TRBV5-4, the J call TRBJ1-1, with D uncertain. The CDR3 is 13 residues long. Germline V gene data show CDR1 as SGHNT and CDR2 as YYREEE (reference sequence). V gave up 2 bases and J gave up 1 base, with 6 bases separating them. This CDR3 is CASSFPPNTEAFF. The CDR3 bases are TGTGCCAGCAGCTTTCCTCCGAACACTGAAGCTTTCTTT.

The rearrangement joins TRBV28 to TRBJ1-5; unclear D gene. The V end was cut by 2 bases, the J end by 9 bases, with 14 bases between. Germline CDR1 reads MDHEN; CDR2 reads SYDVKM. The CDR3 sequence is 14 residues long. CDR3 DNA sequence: TGTGCCAGCAGTTTAGGCTCAACCGGGAGGCCCCAGCATTTT. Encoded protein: CASSLGSTGRPQHF.

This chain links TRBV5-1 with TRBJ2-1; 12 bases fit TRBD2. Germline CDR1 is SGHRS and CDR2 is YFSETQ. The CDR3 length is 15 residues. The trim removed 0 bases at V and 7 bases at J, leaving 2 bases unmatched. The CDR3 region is CASSLGLAGDNEQFF. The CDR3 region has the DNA TGCGCCAGCAGCTTGGGACTAGCGGGGGATAATGAGCAGTTCTTC.

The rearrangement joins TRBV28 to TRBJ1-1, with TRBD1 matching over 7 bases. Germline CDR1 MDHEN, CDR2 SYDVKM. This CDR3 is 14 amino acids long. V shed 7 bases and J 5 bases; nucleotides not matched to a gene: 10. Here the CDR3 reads CASIPTGWGTEAFF. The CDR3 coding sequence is TGTGCCAGCATACCGACAGGGTGGGGGACTGAAGCTTTCTTT.